This T cell receptor beta chain was recovered during a study of cytomegalovirus exposure and HLA in healthy donors. Study findings and constraints: It was found in a later analysis that first-cohort TCR clusters tended to co-occur in the approximately 130 validation repertoires. Reported results showed that the classifier diagnosed cytomegalovirus status with high specificity and sensitivity.

Germline assignment: CDR1 SGHAT and CDR2 FQNNGV. Trimming took off 5 bases at V and 5 bases at J, with 9 bases between the two ends. This CDR3 contains 12 residues. Details on this clone: Antigen specificity is unknown.

Repertoires were generated with immunoSEQ multiplex PCR, while TCRdb's copy carries only in-frame clones and drops some. Of some 100,000 clones listed, approximately 88% are singletons. The TCR comes from a man aged 18 to 30 in good health and CMV-seronegative. The genes are TRBV11-2 and TRBJ1-1; no clear D. Sample: PBMCs. This CDR3 reads CASSARLTEAFF. CDR3 nucleotides: TGTGCCAGCAGCGCCCGACTGACTGAAGCTTTCTTT.